The 9 T cell receptor beta chains below all came from one sample that was sequenced in a study of T cell responses to AZD1222 COVID-19 vaccine (dated by TCRdb to 2020 to 2022). The library came from the immunoSEQ multiplex PCR assay. TCRdb's version of the immuneACCESS table is confined to in-frame rearrangements and falls short of the full clone set. An unresolved V gene accounts for under half of the shortfall where checked; the remainder is of unknown origin. For this sample there are around 100,000 clones; 85% to 90% appear just once. The leading ten clones occupy over 15% of the sample. This specimen's time point label, interpreted: baseline before first vaccination. The starting material was peripheral blood, obtained on day 0 of AZD1222 vaccination. The receptors were sampled from an adult in good health.

The rearrangement uses TRBV6-6 and TRBJ2-7; 15 bases line up with TRBD2. From germline, CDR1 is MNHNY and CDR2 SVGAGI (reference sequence). The junction had 5 bases not matched to a gene; V was cut back by 5 bases and J by 0 bases. The CDR3 length is 17 residues. The CDR3 DNA reads TGTGCCAGCAGTCGGGGACTAGCGGGGGGCCTCTCCTACGAGCAGTACTTC. It codes for CASSRGLAGGLSYEQYF.

V usage is TRBV19 and J usage is TRBJ1-4, with D possibly TRBD1 on 6 matching bases. The CDR3 extends over 13 amino acids. The germline V gene has CDR1 LNHDA and CDR2 SQIVND (reference sequence). V was shortened by 6 bases and J by 11 bases, with 16 bases between the two germline ends. The CDR3 sequence: CASRPIQGRKLFF. Written as DNA, the CDR3 is TGTGCCAGTAGACCAATACAGGGTAGGAAACTGTTTTTT.

The chain combines TRBV5-1 with TRBJ1-3; 8 nucleotides agree with TRBD1. The CDR3 contains 14 residues. The V gene end was trimmed by 1 base and the J gene end by 8 bases; junction bases not matched to a gene: 5. Per the germline V gene, CDR1 is SGHRS and CDR2 is YFSETQ. CDR3 DNA sequence: TGCGCCAGCAGCTTGACCGGACAGGGACACACCATATATTTT. Translating gives CASSLTGQGHTIYF.

The CDR3 spells CASSLDGPTGQYF. CDR3 nucleotides: TGTGCCAGCAGCTTAGACGGCCCGACGGGTCAGTACTTC. The chain has TRBV11-3 and TRBJ2-4, with unresolved D. Trimming removed 0 bases at V and 12 bases at J, with 12 bases between. Germline V gene data show CDR1 as SGHNT and CDR2 as YENEEA. The CDR3 is 13 residues long. The entire variable domain, with the rest obtained from reference TRBV11-3 and TRBJ2-4, is as follows: EAGVVQSPRYKIIEKKQPVAFWCNPISGHNTLYWYLQNLGQGPELLIRYENEEAVDDSQLPKDRFSAERLKGVDSTLKIQPAELGDSAVYLCASSLDGPTGQYFGAGTRLSVL.

This clone was seen a handful of times. The chain couples TRBV19 to TRBJ1-4; TRBD1 is a possible D gene (5 bases). The V end lost 5 bases, the J end lost 13 bases, and 17 bases lay between the germline ends. In germline, CDR1 is LNHDA, CDR2 SQIVND (reference sequence). The CDR3 spans 13 residues. CDR3 coding DNA: TGTGCCAGTAGTCCCGGCCGACAGCCTGGACTGTTTTTT. It codes for CASSPGRQPGLFF.

CDR3 sequence: CASSDQLNQPQHF. As DNA, the CDR3 is TGTGCCAGCAGTGACCAGCTCAATCAGCCCCAGCATTTT. The chain uses TRBV6-1 and TRBJ1-5; D gene ambiguous. This CDR3 spans 13 amino acids. Germline CDR1 and CDR2: MNHNS and SASEGT. Trimming took off 3 bases at V and 3 bases at J, with 6 bases between the two ends.

The chain couples TRBV6-1 to TRBJ1-4; D unresolved. V shed 3 bases and J shed 0 bases, with 17 bases lying between them. The CDR3 consists of 18 residues. Germline-derived CDR1 and CDR2 are MNHNS and SASEGT. The CDR3 DNA sequence: TGTGCCAGCAGTGATGGAGTCGAAGCAGTCGCAACTAATGAAAAACTGTTTTTT. Translated, it gives CASSDGVEAVATNEKLFF.

In its sample, this clone was seen a few times. This chain links TRBV28 with TRBJ2-7, with 7 positions matching TRBD1. This CDR3 is built from 15 residues. Trimming took 2 bases from V and 0 from J; bases not matched to a gene: 4. From germline, CDR1 is MDHEN and CDR2 SYDVKM. CDR3: CASSLPGQYSYEQYF. The CDR3 coding sequence is TGTGCCAGCAGTTTACCGGGACAGTACTCCTACGAGCAGTACTTC.

This clone was seen a handful of times. V and J are TRBV6-5 and TRBJ1-5; the D is unclear. The CDR3 consists of 12 residues. Deletions cut 8 bases from V and 4 bases from J, with 9 bases between. Germline V lookup: CDR1 MNHEY, CDR2 SVGAGI. The CDR3 spells CASLYLNQPQHF. Here the CDR3 DNA reads TGTGCCAGCCTCTATCTGAATCAGCCCCAGCATTTT.